The next 6 T cell receptor beta chains were all read from a single sample in a study of graft-versus-host responses after intestinal transplantation. Produced via immunoSEQ multiplex PCR; TCRdb's table is partial and in-frame only. The table shows some 44,000 clones, with approximately 95% occurring only once. The sample consisted of PBMCs, taken approximately 360 days after intestinal transplant. All receptors come from a human patient who received an intestinal transplant, so some T cells may come from the graft donor.

The rearrangement links TRBV5-6 to TRBJ2-7, with D maybe TRBD1 (5 bases). From germline, CDR1 is SGHDT and CDR2 YYEEEE. This CDR3 has 16 amino acids. V lost 2 bases and J lost 7, with 22 bases in between. CDR3 DNA: TGTGCCAGCAGCTTTTCATACACCAGGGTCCTCGGGGAGCAGTACTTC. Translation gives CASSFSYTRVLGEQYF.

V is TRBV6-5 and J is TRBJ2-7; perhaps TRBD2 as D (5 bases). The CDR3 covers 14 residues. The V end lost 7 bases, the J end lost 3 bases, and 16 bases lay between the germline ends. CDR1 is MNHEY, CDR2 SVGAGI, per germline. CDR3: CASKNLVRDYEQYF. In DNA, the CDR3 is TGTGCCAGCAAAAACCTTGTGAGGGACTACGAGCAGTACTTC.

This chain joins TRBV6-5 and TRBJ1-1; possibly TRBD1 for D (5 bases). V lost 6 bases and J 0 bases, leaving 14 bases between the germline ends. Looked up from germline, CDR1 is MNHEY and CDR2 is SVGAGI. The CDR3 is made up of 15 amino acids. The CDR3 region has the DNA TGTGCCAGCAGCCCCGGGGGTTTCATGAACACTGAAGCTTTCTTT. Protein sequence: CASSPGGFMNTEAFF.

The gene calls are TRBV7-9 and TRBJ2-5; unclear D gene. TRBJ2-7 explains the end of the DNA better; the J call may be wrong. The CDR3 has 15 residues. In germline, CDR1 is SEHNR, CDR2 FQNEAQ (reference sequence). CDR3 sequence reads: CASSPRTDRTYEQYF. CDR3 coding DNA: TGTGCCAGCAGCCCTCGGACGGACCGGACCTACGAGCAGTACTTC.

The rearrangement joins TRBV10-3 to TRBJ2-2, with TRBD1 matching over 9 bases. The CDR3 is 14 residues long. CDR1 and CDR2 from the germline V gene are ENHRY and SYGVKD. V was pared by 6 bases and J by 4 bases, with 3 bases of the junction left unmatched. CDR3 region: CAIRPTGGTGELFF. CDR3 DNA sequence: TGTGCCATCAGGCCGACAGGGGGCACCGGGGAGCTGTTTTTT.

The V call is TRBV9, the J call TRBJ2-7, with D possibly TRBD2 on 6 matching bases. Germline lookup yields CDR1 SGDLS and CDR2 YYNGEE. The CDR3 is 14 residues long. The germline V and J ends were trimmed by 3 bases and 5 bases, with 15 bases remaining between them. CDR3 in amino acids: CASSETSVWDEQYF. In DNA, the CDR3 is TGTGCCAGCAGCGAGACTAGTGTATGGGACGAGCAGTACTTC.